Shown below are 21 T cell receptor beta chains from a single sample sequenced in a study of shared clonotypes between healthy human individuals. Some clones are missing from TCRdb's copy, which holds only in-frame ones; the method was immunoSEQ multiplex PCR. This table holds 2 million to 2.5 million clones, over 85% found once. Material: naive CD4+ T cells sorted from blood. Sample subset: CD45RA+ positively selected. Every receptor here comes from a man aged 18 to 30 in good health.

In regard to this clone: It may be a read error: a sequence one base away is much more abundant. CDR3 in amino acids: CASSATGQGIMLSGYTF. In DNA form, the CDR3 reads TGTGCCAGCAGCGCGACAGGACAGGGAATTATGTTGAGTGGCTACACCTTC. The gene calls are TRBV9 and TRBJ1-2, with 8 bases fitting TRBD1. The germline CDR1 and CDR2 sequences are SGDLS and YYNGEE. This CDR3 comprises 17 residues. Trimming removed 3 bases from V and 7 bases from J; junction bases left unmatched: 17.

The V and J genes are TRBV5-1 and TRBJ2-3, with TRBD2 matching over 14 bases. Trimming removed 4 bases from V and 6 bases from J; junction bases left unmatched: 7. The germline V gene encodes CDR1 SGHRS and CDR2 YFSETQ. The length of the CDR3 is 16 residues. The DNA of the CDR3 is TGCGCCAGCAGCCCGGGGACTAGCGGGGGCCCCGATACGCAGTATTTT. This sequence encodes CASSPGTSGGPDTQYF.

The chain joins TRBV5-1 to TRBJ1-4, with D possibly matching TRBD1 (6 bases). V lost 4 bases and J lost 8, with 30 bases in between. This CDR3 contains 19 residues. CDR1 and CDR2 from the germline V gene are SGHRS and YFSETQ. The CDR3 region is CASSDNAPPLQGVREKLFF. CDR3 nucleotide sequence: TGCGCCAGCAGCGATAACGCTCCTCCATTACAGGGCGTAAGAGAAAAACTGTTTTTT.

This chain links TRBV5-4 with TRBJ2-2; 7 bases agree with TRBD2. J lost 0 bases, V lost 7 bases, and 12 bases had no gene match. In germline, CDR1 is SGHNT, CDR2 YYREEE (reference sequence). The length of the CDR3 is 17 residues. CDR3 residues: CASGPSQRGSNTGELFF. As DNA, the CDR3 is TGTGCCAGCGGGCCCTCTCAGCGGGGATCGAACACCGGGGAGCTGTTTTTT.

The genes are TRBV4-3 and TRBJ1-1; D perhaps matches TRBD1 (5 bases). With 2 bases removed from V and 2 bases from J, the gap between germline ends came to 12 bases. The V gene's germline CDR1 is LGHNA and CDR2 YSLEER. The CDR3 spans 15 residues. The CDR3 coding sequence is TGCGCCAGCAGCCAAATCCGGGGGTCAAACACTGAAGCTTTCTTT. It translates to CASSQIRGSNTEAFF.

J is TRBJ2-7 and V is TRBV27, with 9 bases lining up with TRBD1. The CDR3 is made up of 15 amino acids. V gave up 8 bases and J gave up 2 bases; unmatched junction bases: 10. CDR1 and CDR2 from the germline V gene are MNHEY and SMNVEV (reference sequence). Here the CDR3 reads CASSPRQGETYEQYF. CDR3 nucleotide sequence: TGTGCCAGCTCCCCGAGACAGGGGGAAACCTACGAGCAGTACTTC.

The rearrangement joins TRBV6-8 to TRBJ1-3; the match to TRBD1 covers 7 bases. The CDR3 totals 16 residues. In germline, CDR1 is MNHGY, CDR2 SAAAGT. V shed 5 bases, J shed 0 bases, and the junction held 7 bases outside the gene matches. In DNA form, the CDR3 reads TGTGCCAGCAGTCCTCCGACAGGGACCTCTGGAAACACCATATATTTT. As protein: CASSPPTGTSGNTIYF.

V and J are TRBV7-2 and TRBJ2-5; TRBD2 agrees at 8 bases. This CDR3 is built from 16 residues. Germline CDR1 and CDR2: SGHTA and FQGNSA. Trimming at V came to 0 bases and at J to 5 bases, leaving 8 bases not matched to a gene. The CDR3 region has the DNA TGTGCCAGCAGCTTAGCGGAACAAAGCGGGAGTGAGACCCAGTACTTC. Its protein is CASSLAEQSGSETQYF.

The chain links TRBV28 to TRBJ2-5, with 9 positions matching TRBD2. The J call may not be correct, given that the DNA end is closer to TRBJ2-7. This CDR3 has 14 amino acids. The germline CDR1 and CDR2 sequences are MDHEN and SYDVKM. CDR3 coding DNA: TGTGCCAGCAGTTTAGCGGGGGGGCCCTACGAGCAGTACTTC. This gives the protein CASSLAGGPYEQYF.

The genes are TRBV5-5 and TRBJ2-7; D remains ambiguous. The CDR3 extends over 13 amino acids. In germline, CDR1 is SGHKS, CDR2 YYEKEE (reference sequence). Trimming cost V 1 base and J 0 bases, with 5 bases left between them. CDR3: CASSLTNSYEQYF. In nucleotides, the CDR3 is TGTGCCAGCAGCTTGACCAACTCCTACGAGCAGTACTTC.

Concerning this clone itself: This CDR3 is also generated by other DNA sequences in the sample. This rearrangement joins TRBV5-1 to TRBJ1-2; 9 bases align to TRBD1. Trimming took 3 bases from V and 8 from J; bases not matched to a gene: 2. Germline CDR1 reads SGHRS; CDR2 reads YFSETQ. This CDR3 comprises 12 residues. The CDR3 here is CASSWDRDGYTF. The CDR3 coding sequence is TGCGCCAGCAGCTGGGACAGGGACGGCTACACCTTC. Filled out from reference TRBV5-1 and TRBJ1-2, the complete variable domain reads KAGVTQTPRYLIKTRGQQVTLSCSPISGHRSVSWYQQTPGQGLQFLFEYFSETQRNKGNFPGRFSGRQFSNSRSEMNVSTLELGDSALYLCASSWDRDGYTFGSGTRLTVV.

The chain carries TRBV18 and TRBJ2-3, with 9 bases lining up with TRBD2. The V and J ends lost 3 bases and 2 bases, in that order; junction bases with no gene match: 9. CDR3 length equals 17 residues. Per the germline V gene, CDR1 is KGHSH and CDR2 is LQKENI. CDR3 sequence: CASSPPQRGAITDTQYF. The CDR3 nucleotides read TGTGCCAGCTCACCCCCCCAGCGGGGGGCCATCACAGATACGCAGTATTTT. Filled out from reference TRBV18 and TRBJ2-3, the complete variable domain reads NAGVMQNPRHLVRRRGQEARLRCSPMKGHSHVYWYRQLPEEGLKFMVYLQKENIIDESGMPKERFSAEFPKEGPSILRIQQVVRGDSAAYFCASSPPQRGAITDTQYFGPGTRLTVL.

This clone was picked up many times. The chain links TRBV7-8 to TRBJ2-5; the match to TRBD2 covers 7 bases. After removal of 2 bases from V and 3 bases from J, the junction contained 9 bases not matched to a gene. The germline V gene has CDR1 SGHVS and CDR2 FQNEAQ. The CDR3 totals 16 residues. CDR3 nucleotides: TGTGCCAGCAGCTTAATCTCGCGGGAGCGGGAAGAGACCCAGTACTTC. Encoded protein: CASSLISREREETQYF.

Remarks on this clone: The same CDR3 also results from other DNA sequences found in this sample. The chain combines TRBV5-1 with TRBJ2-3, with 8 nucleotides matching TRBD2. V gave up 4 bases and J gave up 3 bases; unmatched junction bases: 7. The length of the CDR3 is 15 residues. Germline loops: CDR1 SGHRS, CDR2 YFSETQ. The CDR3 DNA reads TGCGCCAGCAGCCGCACTAGCGGAGGGACAGATACGCAGTATTTT. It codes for CASSRTSGGTDTQYF.

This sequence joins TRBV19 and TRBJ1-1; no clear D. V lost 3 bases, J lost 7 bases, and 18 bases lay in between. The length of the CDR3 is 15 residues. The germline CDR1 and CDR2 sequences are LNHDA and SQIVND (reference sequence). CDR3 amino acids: CASSIHAGFHGEAFF. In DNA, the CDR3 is TGTGCCAGTAGTATTCACGCCGGCTTCCACGGTGAAGCTTTCTTT. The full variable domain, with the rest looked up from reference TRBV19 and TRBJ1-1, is DGGITQSPKYLFRKEGQNVTLSCEQNLNHDAMYWYRQDPGQGLRLIYYSQIVNDFQKGDIAEGYSVSREKKESFPLTVTSAQKNPTAFYLCASSIHAGFHGEAFFGQGTRLTVV.

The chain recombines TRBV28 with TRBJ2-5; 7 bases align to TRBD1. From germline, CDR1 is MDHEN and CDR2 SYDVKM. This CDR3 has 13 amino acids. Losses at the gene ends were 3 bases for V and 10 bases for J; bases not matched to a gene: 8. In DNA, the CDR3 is TGTGCCAGCAGTTTGCCCTCCCCAGGGGGCCAGTACTTC. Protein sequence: CASSLPSPGGQYF.

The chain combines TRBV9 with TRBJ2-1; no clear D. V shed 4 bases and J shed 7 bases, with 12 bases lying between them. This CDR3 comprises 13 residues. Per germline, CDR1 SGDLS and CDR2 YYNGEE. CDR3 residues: CASSPFFGNEQFF. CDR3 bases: TGTGCCAGCAGCCCATTCTTTGGAAATGAGCAGTTCTTC.

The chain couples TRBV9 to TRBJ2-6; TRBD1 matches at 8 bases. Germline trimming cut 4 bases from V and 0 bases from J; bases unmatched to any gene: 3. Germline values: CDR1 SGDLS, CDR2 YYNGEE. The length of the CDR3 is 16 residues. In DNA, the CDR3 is TGTGCCAGCAGCATTCAGGGGGCCTCTGGGGCCAACGTCCTGACTTTC. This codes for CASSIQGASGANVLTF.

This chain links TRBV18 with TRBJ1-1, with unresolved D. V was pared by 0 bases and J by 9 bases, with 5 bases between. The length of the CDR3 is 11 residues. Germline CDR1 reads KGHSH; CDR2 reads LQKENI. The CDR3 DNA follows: TGTGCCAGCTCACCACCGGGAAAAGCTTTCTTT. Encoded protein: CASSPPGKAFF. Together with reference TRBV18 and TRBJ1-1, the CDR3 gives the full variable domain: NAGVMQNPRHLVRRRGQEARLRCSPMKGHSHVYWYRQLPEEGLKFMVYLQKENIIDESGMPKERFSAEFPKEGPSILRIQQVVRGDSAAYFCASSPPGKAFFGQGTRLTVV.

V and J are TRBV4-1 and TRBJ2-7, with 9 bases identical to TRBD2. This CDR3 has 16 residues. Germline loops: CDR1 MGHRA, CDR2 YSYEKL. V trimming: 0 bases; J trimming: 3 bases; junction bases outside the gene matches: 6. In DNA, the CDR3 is TGCGCCAGCAGCCAAGAGGTTGCTAGCGGGATCTACGAGCAGTACTTC. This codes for CASSQEVASGIYEQYF.

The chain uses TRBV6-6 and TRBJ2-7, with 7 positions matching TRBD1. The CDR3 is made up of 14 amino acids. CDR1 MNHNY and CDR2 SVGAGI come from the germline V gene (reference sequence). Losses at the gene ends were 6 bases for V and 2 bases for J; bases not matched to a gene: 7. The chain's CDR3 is CASRPGQRTYEQYF. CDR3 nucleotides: TGTGCCAGCAGGCCGGGACAGCGTACCTACGAGCAGTACTTC.